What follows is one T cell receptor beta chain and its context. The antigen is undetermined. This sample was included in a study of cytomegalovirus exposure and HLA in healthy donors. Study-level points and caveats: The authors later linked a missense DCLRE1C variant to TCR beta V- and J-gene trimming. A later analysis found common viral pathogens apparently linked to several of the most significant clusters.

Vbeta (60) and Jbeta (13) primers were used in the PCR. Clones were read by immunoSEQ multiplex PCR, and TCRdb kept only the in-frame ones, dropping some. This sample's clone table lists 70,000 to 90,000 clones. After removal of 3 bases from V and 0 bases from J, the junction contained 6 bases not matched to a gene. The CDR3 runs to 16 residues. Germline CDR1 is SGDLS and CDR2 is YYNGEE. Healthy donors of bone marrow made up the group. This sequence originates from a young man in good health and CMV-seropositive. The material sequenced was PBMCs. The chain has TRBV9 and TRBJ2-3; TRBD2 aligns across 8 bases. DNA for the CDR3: TGTGCCAGCAGCGGGATCGGGGGGGTTAGCACAGATACGCAGTATTTT. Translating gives CASSGIGGVSTDTQYF.